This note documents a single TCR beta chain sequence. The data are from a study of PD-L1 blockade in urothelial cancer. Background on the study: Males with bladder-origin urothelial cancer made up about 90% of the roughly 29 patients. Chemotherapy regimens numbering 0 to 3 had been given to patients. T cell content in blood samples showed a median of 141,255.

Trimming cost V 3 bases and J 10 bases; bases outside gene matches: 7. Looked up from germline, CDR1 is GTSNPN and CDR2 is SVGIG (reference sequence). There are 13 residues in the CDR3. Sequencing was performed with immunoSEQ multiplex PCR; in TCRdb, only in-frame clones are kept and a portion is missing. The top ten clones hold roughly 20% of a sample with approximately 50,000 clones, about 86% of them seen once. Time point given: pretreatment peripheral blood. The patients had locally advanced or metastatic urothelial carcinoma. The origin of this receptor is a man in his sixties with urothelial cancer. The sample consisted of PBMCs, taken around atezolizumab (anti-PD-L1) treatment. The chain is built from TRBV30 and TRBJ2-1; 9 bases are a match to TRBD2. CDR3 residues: CAWRGLAQWEQFF. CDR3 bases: TGTGCCTGGAGGGGACTAGCCCAATGGGAGCAGTTCTTC.